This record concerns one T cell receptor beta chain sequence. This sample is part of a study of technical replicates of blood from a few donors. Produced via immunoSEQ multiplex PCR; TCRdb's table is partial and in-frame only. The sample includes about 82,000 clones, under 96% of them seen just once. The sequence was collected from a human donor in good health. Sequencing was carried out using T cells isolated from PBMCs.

CDR3 nucleotide sequence: TGTGCCAGCAGCCCCTTAAGCACAGATACGCAGTATTTT. Translating it yields CASSPLSTDTQYF. This chain uses TRBV11-2 with TRBJ2-3; D ambiguous. V lost 5 bases and J 0 bases, leaving 6 bases between the germline ends. The CDR3 contains 13 residues. CDR1 and CDR2 (germline): SGHAT, FQNNGV. Together with reference TRBV11-2 and TRBJ2-3, the CDR3 gives the full variable domain: EAGVAQSPRYKIIEKRQSVAFWCNPISGHATLYWYQQILGQGPKLLIQFQNNGVVDDSQLPKDRFSAERLKGVDSTLKIQPAKLEDSAVYLCASSPLSTDTQYFGPGTRLTVL.